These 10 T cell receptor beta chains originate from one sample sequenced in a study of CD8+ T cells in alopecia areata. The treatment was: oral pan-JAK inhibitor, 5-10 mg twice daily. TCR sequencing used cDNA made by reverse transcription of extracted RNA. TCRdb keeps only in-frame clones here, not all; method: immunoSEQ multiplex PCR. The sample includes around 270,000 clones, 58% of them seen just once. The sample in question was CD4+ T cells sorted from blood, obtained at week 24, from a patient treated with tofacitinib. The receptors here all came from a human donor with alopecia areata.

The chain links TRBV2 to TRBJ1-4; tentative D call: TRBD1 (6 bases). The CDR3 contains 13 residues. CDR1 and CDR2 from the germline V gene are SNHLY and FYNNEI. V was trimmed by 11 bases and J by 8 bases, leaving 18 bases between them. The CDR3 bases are TGTGCCTCAGTCCCGGGACATGAAGAAAAACTGTTTTTT. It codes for CASVPGHEEKLFF.

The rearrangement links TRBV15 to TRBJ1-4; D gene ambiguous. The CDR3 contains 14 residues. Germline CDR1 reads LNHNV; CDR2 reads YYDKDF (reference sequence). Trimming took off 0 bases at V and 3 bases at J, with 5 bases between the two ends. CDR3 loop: CATSRDPSNEKLFF. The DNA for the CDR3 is TGTGCCACCAGCAGAGATCCTTCTAATGAAAAACTGTTTTTT.

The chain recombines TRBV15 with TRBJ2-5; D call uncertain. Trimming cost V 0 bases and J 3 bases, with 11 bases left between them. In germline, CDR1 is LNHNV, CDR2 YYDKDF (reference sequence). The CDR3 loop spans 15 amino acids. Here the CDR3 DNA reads TGTGCCACCAGCAGAGACGGTCGGCTAGAAGAGACCCAGTACTTC. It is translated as CATSRDGRLEETQYF.

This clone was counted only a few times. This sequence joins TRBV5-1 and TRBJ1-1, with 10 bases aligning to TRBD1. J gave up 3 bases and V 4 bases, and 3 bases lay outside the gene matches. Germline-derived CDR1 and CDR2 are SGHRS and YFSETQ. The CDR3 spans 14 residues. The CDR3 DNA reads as TGCGCCAGCAGCACAGGACAGGGGGACACTGAAGCTTTCTTT. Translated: CASSTGQGDTEAFF. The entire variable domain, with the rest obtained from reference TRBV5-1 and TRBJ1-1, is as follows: KAGVTQTPRYLIKTRGQQVTLSCSPISGHRSVSWYQQTPGQGLQFLFEYFSETQRNKGNFPGRFSGRQFSNSRSEMNVSTLELGDSALYLCASSTGQGDTEAFFGQGTRLTVV.

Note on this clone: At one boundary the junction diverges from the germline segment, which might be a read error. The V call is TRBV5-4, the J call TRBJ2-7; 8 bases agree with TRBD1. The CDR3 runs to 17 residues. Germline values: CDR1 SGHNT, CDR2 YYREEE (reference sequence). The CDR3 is CASSRDRGGYGNYGQYF. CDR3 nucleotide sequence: TGTGCCAGCAGCCGAGACAGGGGTGGCTACGGCAACTACGGGCAGTACTTC.

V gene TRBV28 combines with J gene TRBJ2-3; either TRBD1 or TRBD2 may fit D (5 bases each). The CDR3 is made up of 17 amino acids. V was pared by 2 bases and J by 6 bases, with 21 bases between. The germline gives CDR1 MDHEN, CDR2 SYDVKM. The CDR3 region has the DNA TGTGCCAGCAGTTTAGCCGGTGACAGCGGTTTTCGGGATACGCAGTATTTT. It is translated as CASSLAGDSGFRDTQYF.

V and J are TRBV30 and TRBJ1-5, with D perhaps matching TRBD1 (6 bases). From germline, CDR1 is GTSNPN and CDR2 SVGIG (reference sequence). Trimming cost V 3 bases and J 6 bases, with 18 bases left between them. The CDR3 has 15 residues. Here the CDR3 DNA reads TGTGCCTGGAGGGACCCCGGGGGCTTAACTCAGCCCCAGCATTTT. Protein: CAWRDPGGLTQPQHF.

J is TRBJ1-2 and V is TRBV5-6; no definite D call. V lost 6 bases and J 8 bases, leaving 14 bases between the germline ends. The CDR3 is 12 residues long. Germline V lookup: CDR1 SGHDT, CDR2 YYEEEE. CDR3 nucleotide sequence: TGTGCCAGCAACCGTAGGGTCGACGGCTACACCTTC. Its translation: CASNRRVDGYTF.

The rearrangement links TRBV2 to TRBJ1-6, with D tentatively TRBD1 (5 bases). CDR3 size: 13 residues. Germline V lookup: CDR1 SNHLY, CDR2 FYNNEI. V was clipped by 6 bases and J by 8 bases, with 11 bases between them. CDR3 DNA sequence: TGTGCCAGCAGGGGGGACGGAGATTCACCCCTCCACTTT. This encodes CASRGDGDSPLHF.

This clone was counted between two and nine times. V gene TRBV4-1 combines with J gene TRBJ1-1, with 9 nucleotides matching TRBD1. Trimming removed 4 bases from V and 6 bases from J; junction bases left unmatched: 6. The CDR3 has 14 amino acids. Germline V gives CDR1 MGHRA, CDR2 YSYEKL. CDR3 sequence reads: CASSLGQGFSEAFF. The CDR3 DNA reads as TGCGCCAGCAGCCTCGGACAGGGGTTTTCTGAAGCTTTCTTT.